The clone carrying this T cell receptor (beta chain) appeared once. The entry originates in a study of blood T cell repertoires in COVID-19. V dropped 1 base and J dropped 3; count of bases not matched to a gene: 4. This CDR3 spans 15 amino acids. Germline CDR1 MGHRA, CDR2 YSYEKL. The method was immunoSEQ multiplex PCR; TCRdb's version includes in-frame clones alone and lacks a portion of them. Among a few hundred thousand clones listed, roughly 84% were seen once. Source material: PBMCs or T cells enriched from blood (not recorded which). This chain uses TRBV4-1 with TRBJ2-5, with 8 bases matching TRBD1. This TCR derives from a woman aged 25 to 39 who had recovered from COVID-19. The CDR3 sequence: CASSQVMDREETQYF. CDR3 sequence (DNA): TGCGCCAGCAGCCAAGTGATGGACAGGGAAGAGACCCAGTACTTC.